The clone carrying this T cell receptor beta chain showed up just once. This entry is derived from a study of blood T cell repertoires in COVID-19. On the study more broadly: The origin of the acute and convalescent COVID-19 samples was the United States, Italy and Spain.

Germline CDR1 SGHNT, CDR2 YYREEE (reference sequence). CDR3 length equals 13 residues. Trimming cost V 2 bases and J 2 bases, with 7 bases left between them. Assay: immunoSEQ multiplex PCR; the TCRdb copy retains only in-frame clones and omits some. This sample yields around 300,000 clones, of which 90% are seen a single time; 1.1% belongs to the top ten. This rearrangement joins TRBV5-4 to TRBJ1-2; D remains ambiguous. The clonotype originates from a woman aged 30 to 39 who had recovered from COVID-19. Specimen: PBMCs or T cells enriched from blood (not recorded which). CDR3 region: CASSLAGNYGYTF. DNA of the CDR3: TGTGCCAGCAGCTTAGCAGGCAACTATGGCTACACCTTC.